This T cell receptor (beta chain) stems from a study of blood T cell repertoires in COVID-19. Study in general: Samples of COVID-19 (acute and convalescent) were obtained from the United States, Italy and Spain. The analysed material was cDNA or gDNA that came from T cells, B-cell-depleted T cells, or PBMCs.

The germline V gene has CDR1 ENHRY and CDR2 SYGVKD. The length of the CDR3 is 11 residues. Trimming took 10 bases from V and 3 from J, leaving 9 bases between them. Original methodology: From reference gene primer amplification, estimates of nucleated cell counts were derived. Sequenced by immunoSEQ multiplex PCR; TCRdb stores in-frame clones only, minus some. From that table come the V and J calls and clone size; the DNA was used to work out D and trimming. The data show around 64,000 clones, roughly 85% seen once. The sequencing input was peripheral blood. V and J are TRBV10-3 and TRBJ1-1; the D is unclear. This receptor was identified in an elderly woman with acute or convalescent COVID-19. The CDR3 nucleotides read TGTGCCACCGCGGGTGACACTGAAGCTTTCTTT. Amino acids: CATAGDTEAFF.